The following is a T cell receptor beta chain sequence with its context. No antigen is known for it. The ends were cut back, 0 bases at V and 3 bases at J, with 14 bases in the middle. Germline CDR1 LNHDA, CDR2 SQIVND (reference sequence). The CDR3 spans 16 residues. Each CDR3 protein gets one entry after TCRdb re-called the RT-PCR reads with MiXCR. The data contain approximately 13,000 distinct CDR3 sequences, approximately 84% of them singletons. The data are from a study of yellow fever vaccine responses in identical twins. Findings of the study overall: Reportedly, the response of twins' T cells to the vaccine seemed partly convergent, partly personalized.

This sample comprised T cells from blood (PBMCs), unsorted or a sorted subset (not recorded which), obtained before or after yellow fever vaccination (not recorded which). The chain couples TRBV19 to TRBJ2-5; D may be TRBD2 (5 bases). The source of this sequence is a woman aged 18-29 years who received the yellow fever vaccine. The CDR3 DNA reads as TGTGCCAGTAGTATAGAACTGCTGCGGGCGGAAGAGACCCAGTACTTC. Encoded protein: CASSIELLRAEETQYF.